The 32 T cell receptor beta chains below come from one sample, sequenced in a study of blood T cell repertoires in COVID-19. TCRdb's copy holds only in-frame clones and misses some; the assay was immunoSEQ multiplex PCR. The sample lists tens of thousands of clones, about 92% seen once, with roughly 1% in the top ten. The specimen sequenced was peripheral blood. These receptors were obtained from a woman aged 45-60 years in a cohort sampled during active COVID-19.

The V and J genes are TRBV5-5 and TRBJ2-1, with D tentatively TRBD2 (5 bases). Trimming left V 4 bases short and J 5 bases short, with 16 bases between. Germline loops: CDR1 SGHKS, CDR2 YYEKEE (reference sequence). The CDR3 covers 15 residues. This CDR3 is CASSPDWGTNNEQFF. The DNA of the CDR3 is TGTGCCAGCAGCCCGGACTGGGGAACGAACAATGAGCAGTTCTTC.

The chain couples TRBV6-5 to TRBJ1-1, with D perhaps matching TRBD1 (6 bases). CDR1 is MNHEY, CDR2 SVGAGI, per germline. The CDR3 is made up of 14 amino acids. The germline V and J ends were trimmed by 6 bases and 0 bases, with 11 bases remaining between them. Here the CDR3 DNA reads TGTGCCAGCAGAACCGGGACAATGAACACTGAAGCTTTCTTT. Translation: CASRTGTMNTEAFF.

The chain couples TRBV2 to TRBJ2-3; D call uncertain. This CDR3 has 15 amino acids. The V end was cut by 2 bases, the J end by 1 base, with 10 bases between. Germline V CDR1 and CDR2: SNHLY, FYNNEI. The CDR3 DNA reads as TGTGCCAGCAGTGAACAGGTTCTCGGCACAGATACGCAGTATTTT. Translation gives CASSEQVLGTDTQYF.

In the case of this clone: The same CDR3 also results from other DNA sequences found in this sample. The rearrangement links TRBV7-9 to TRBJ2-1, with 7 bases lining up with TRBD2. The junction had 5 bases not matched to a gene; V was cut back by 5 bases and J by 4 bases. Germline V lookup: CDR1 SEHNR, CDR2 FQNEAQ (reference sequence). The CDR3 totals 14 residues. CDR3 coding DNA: TGTGCCAGCAGCCTTAGCGGGCCATACAATGAGCAGTTCTTC. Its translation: CASSLSGPYNEQFF.

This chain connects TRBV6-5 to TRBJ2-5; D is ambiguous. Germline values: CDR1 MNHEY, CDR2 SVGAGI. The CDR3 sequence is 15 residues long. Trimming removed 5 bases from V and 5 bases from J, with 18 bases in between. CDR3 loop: CASSTRGHLQETQYF. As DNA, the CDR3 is TGTGCCAGCAGTACCCGTGGGCACCTCCAGGAGACCCAGTACTTC.

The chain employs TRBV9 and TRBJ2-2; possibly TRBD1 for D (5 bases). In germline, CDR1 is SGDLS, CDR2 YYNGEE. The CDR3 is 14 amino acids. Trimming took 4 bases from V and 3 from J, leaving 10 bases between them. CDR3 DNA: TGTGCCAGCAGCCAAGACAGTCACACCGGGGAGCTGTTTTTT. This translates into CASSQDSHTGELFF.

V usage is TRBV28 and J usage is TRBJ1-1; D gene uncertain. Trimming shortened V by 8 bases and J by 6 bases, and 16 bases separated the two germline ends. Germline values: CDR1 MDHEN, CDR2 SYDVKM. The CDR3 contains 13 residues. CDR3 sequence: CASGDTGRSEAFF. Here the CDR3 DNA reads TGTGCCAGCGGAGATACGGGTCGCTCTGAAGCTTTCTTT.

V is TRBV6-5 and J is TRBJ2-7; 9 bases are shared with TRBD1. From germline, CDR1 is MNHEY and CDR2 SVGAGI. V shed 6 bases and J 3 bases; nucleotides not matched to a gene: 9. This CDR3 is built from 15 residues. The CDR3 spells CASRRQGDSYYEQYF. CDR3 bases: TGTGCCAGCAGGAGACAGGGGGACTCTTACTACGAGCAGTACTTC.

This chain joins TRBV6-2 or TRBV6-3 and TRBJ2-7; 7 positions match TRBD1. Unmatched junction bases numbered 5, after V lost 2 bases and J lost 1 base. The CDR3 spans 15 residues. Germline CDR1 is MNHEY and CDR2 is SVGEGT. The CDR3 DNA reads TGTGCCAGCAGTTACGGGGCAGGGGGATCCTACGAGCAGTACTTC. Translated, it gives CASSYGAGGSYEQYF.

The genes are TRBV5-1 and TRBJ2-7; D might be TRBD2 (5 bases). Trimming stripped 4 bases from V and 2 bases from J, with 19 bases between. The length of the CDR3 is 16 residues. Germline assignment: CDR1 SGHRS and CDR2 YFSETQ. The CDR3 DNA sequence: TGCGCCAGCAGCGTAACTACGGGCTTGGGAGCCTACGAGCAGTACTTC. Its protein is CASSVTTGLGAYEQYF.

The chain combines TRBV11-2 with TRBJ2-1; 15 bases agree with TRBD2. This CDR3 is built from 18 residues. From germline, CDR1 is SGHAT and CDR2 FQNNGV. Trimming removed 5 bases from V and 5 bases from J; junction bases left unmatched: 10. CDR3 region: CASSRTGTSGRIHNEQFF. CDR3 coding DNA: TGTGCCAGCAGCCGAACCGGGACTAGCGGGAGGATCCACAATGAGCAGTTCTTC.

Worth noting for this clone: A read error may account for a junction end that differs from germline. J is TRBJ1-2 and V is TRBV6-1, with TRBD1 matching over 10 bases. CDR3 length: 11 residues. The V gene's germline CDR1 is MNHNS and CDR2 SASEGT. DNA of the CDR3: TGTGCCAGCATAGACAGGGGGCGAGGGGACTTC. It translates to CASIDRGRGDF.

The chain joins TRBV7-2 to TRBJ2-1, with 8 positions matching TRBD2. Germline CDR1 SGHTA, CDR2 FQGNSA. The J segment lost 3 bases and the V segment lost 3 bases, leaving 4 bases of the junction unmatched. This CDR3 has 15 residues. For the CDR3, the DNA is TGTGCCAGCAGCTTCGCAAGCGGGGGCTACAATGAGCAGTTCTTC. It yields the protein CASSFASGGYNEQFF.

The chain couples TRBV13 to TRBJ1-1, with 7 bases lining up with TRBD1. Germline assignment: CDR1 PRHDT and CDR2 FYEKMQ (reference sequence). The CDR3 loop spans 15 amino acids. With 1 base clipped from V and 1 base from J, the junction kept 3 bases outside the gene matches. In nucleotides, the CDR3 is TGTGCCAGCAGCTTAGAGGGACAGACGAACACTGAAGCTTTCTTT. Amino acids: CASSLEGQTNTEAFF.

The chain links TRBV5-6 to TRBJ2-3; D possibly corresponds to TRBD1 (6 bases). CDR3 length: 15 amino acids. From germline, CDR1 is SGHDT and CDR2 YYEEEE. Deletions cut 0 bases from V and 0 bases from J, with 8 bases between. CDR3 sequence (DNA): TGTGCCAGCAGCTTGGGGACAGCTAGCACAGATACGCAGTATTTT. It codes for CASSLGTASTDTQYF.

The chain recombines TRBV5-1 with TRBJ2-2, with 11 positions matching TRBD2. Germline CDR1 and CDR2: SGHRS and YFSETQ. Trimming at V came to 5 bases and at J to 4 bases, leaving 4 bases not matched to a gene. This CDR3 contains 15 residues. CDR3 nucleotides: TGCGCCAGCAGACGGACTAGCGGGTCCACCGGGGAGCTGTTTTTT. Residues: CASRRTSGSTGELFF.

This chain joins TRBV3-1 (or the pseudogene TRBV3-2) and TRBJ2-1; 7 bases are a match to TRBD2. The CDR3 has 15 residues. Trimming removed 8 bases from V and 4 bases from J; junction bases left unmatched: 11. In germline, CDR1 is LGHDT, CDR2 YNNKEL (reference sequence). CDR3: CASRPSGGLYNEQFF. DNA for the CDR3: TGTGCCAGCCGTCCCTCGGGGGGTCTGTACAATGAGCAGTTCTTC.

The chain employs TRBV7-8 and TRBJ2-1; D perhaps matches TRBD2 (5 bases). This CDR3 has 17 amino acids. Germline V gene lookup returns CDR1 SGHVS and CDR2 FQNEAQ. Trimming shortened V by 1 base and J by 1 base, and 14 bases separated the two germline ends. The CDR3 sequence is CASSLEDSDYSYNEQFF. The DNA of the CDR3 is TGTGCCAGCAGCTTAGAGGACTCTGACTATTCCTACAATGAGCAGTTCTTC.

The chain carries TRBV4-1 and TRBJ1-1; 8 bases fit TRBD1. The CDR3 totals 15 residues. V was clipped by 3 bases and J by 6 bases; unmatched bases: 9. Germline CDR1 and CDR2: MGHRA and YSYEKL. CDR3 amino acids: CASSQFQGAGAEAFF. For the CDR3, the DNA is TGCGCCAGCAGCCAGTTCCAGGGGGCAGGGGCTGAAGCTTTCTTT.

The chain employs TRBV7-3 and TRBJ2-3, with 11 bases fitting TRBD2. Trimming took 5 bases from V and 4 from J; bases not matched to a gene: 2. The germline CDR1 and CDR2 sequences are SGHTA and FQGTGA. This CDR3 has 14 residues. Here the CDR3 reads CASSLGLAADTQYF. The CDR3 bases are TGTGCCAGCAGCCTGGGACTAGCGGCAGATACGCAGTATTTT.

The CDR3 loop reads CASSLRGGINYGYTF. The CDR3 nucleotides are TGTGCCAGCAGCTTAAGGGGAGGCATTAACTATGGCTACACCTTC. The chain links TRBV5-6 to TRBJ1-2, with D possibly being TRBD1 (5 bases). The length of the CDR3 is 15 residues. CDR1 is SGHDT and CDR2 is YYEEEE in the germline V gene. Between the trimmed V and J ends, which lost 2 bases and 1 base, there was a span of 12 bases.

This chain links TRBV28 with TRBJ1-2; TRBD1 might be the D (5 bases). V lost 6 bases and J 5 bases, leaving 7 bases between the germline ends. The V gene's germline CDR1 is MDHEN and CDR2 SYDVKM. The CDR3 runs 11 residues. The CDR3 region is CASSAGYGYTF. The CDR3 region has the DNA TGTGCCAGCAGCGCAGGGTATGGCTACACCTTC.

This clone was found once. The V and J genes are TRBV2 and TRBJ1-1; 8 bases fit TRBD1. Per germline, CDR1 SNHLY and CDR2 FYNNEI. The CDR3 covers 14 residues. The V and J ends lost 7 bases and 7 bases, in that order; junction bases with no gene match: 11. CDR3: CASIDTGGGFEAFF. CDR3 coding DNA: TGTGCCAGCATTGACACAGGGGGTGGCTTTGAAGCTTTCTTT.

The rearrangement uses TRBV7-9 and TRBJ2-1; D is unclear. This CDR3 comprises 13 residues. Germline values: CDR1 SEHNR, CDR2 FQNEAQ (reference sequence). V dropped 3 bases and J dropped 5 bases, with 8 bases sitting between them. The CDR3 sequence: CASSFYGDNEQFF. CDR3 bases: TGTGCCAGCAGCTTCTACGGTGACAATGAGCAGTTCTTC.

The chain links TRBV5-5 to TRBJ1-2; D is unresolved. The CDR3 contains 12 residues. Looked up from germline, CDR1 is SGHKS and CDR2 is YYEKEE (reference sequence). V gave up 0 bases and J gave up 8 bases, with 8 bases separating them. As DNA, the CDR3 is TGTGCCAGCAGCTTGGGGGTGAGGGGCTACACCTTC. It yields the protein CASSLGVRGYTF.

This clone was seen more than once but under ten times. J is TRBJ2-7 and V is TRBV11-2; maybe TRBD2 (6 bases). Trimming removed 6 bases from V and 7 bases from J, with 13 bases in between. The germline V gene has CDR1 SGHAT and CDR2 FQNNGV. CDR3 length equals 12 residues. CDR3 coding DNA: TGTGCCAGCAGGTCGGGAGAGCGGGAGCAGTACTTC. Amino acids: CASRSGEREQYF.

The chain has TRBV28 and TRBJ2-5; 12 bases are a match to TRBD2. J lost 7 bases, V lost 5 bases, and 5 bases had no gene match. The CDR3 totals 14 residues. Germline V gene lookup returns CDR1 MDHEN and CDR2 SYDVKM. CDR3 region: CASSPGLAGRTQYF. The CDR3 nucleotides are TGTGCCAGCAGTCCGGGACTAGCGGGCAGGACCCAGTACTTC.

Written as DNA, the CDR3 is TGTGCCAGCAGTTTAAGAGTAGCCGAGCAGTACTTC. Amino acids: CASSLRVAEQYF. The chain is built from TRBV28 and TRBJ2-7, with D unresolved. The germline V gene encodes CDR1 MDHEN and CDR2 SYDVKM. CDR3 length: 12 residues. V was pared by 2 bases and J by 6 bases, with 8 bases between.

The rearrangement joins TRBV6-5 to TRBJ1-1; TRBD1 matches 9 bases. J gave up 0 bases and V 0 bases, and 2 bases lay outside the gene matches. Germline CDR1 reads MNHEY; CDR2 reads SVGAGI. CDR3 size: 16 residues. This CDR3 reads CASSYSTGGLNTEAFF. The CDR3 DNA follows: TGTGCCAGCAGTTACTCGACAGGGGGTTTGAACACTGAAGCTTTCTTT.

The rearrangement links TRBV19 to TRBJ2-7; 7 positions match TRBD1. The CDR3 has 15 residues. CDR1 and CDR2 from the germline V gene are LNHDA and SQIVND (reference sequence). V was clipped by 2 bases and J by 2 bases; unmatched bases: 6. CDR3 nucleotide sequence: TGTGCCAGTAGTATAAGTTCAGGGGGTCCCTACGAGCAGTACTTC. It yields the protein CASSISSGGPYEQYF.

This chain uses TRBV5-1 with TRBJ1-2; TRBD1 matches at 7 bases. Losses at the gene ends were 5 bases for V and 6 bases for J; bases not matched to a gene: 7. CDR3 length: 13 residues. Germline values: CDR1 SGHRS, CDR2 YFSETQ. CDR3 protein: CASRRDREDGYTF. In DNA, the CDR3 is TGCGCCAGCAGACGGGACAGAGAAGATGGCTACACCTTC.

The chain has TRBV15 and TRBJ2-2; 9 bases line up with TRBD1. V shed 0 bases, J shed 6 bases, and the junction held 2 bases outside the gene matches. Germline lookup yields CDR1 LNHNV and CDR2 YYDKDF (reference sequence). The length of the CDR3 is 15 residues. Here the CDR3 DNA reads TGTGCCACCAGCAGAGAGAGACAGGGGGCCGGGGAGCTGTTTTTT. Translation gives CATSRERQGAGELFF.